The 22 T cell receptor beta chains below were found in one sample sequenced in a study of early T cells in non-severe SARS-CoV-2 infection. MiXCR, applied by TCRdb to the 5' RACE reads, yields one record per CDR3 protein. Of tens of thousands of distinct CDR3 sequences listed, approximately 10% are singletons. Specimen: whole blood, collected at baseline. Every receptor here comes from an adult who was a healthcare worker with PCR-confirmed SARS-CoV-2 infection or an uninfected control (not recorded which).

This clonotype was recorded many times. The CDR3 sequence: CASSSRDSPTGELFF. The CDR3 nucleotides read TGTGCCAGCAGTTCCCGGGATTCACCCACCGGGGAGCTGTTTTTT. The V and J genes are TRBV11-3 and TRBJ2-2; D possibly corresponds to TRBD2 (5 bases). V lost 6 bases, J lost 4 bases, and 15 bases lay in between. The germline V gene has CDR1 SGHNT and CDR2 YENEEA. The CDR3 covers 15 residues.

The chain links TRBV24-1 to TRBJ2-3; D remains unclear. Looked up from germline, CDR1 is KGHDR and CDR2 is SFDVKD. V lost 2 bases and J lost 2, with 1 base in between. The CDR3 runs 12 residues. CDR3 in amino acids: CATSDYTDTQYF. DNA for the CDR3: TGTGCCACCAGTGATTACACAGATACGCAGTATTTT.

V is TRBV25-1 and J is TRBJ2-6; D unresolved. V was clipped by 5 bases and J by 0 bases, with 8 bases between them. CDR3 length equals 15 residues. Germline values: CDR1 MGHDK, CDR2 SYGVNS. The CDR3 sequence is CASSYMNSGANVLTF. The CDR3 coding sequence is TGTGCCAGCAGTTACATGAACTCTGGGGCCAACGTCCTGACTTTC.

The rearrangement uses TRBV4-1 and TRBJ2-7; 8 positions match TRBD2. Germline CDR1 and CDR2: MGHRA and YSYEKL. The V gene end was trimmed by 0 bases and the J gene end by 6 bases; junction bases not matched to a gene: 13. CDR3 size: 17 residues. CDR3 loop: CASSQDGGGGQTGEQYF. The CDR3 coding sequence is TGCGCCAGCAGCCAAGATGGGGGCGGGGGGCAGACTGGCGAGCAGTACTTC.

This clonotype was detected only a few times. The chain's CDR3 is CASSQGQGATPYGYTF. CDR3 bases: TGTGCCAGCAGTCAAGGACAGGGGGCTACCCCTTATGGCTACACCTTC. This chain connects TRBV6-1 to TRBJ1-2; TRBD1 matches at 11 bases. The V gene end was trimmed by 5 bases and the J gene end by 5 bases; junction bases not matched to a gene: 10. Germline CDR1 and CDR2: MNHNS and SASEGT. The CDR3 has 16 residues.

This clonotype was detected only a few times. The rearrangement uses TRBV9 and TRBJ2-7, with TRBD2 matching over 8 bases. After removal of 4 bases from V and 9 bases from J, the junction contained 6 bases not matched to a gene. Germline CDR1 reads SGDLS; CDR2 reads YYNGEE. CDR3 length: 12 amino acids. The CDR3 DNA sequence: TGTGCCAGCAGCCCCCGGGGGGGTGGGCAGTACTTC. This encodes CASSPRGGGQYF. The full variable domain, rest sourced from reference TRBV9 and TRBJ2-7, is DSGVTQTPKHLITATGQRVTLRCSPRSGDLSVYWYQQSLDQGLQFLIQYYNGEERAKGNILERFSAQQFPDLHSELNLSSLELGDSALYFCASSPRGGGQYFGPGTRLTVT.

CDR3 DNA: TGTGCCAGCAGTACTCCTACAGGGGCCTACACTGAAGCTTTCTTT. As protein: CASSTPTGAYTEAFF. This chain uses TRBV28 with TRBJ1-1, with 7 nucleotides matching TRBD1. V trimming: 5 bases; J trimming: 3 bases; junction bases outside the gene matches: 9. The CDR3 has 15 amino acids. Per germline, CDR1 MDHEN and CDR2 SYDVKM.

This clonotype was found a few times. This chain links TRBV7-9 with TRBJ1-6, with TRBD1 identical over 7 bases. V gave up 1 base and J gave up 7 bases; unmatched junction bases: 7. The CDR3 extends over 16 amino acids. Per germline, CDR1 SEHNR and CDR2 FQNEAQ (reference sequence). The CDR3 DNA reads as TGTGCCAGCAGCTTAGTTGGGACAGCTCGGAATTCACCCCTCCACTTT. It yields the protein CASSLVGTARNSPLHF.

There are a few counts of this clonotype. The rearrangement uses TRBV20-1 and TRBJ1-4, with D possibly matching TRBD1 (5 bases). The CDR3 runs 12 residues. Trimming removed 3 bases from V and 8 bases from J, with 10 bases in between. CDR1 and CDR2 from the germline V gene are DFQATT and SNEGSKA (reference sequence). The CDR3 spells CSARRGNEKLFF. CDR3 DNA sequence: TGCAGTGCTAGGCGGGGGAACGAAAAACTGTTTTTT.

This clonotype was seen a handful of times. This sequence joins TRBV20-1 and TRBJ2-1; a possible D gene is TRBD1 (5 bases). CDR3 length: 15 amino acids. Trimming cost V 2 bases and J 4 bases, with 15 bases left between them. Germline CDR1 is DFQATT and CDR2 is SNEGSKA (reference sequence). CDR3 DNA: TGCAGTGCTAGACTTTTGGGGCCTCCTTACAATGAGCAGTTCTTC. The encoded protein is CSARLLGPPYNEQFF.

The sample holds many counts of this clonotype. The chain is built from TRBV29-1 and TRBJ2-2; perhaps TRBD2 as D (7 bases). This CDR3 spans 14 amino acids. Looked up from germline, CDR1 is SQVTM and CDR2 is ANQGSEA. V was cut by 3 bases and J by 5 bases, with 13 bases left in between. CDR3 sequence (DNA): TGCAGCGTTGATCGGGGGGCGGCAACCGGGGAGCTGTTTTTT. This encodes CSVDRGAATGELFF.

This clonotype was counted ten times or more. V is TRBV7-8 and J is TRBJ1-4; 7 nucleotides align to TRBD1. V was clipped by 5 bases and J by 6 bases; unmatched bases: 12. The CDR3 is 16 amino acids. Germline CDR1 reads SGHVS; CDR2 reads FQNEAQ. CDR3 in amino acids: CASSPREGRGYEKLFF. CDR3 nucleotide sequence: TGTGCCAGCAGCCCCCGCGAGGGCAGGGGGTATGAAAAACTGTTTTTT. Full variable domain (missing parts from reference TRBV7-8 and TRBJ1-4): GAGVSQSPRYKVAKRGQDVALRCDPISGHVSLFWYQQALGQGPEFLTYFQNEAQLDKSGLPSDRFFAERPEGSVSTLKIQRTQQEDSAVYLCASSPREGRGYEKLFFGSGTQLSVL.

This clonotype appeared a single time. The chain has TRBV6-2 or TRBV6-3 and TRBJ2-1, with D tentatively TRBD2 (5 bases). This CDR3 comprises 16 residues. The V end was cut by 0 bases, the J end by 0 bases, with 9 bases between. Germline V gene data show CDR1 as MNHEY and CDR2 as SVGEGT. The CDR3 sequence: CASSYSRESSYNEQFF. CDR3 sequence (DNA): TGTGCCAGCAGTTACTCGAGGGAGAGCTCCTACAATGAGCAGTTCTTC.

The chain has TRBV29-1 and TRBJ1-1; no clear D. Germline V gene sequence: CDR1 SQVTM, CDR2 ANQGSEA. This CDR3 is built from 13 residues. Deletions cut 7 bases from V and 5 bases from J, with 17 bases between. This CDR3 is CSAMRGAKTEAFF. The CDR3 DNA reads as TGCAGCGCTATGCGGGGAGCAAAGACTGAAGCTTTCTTT. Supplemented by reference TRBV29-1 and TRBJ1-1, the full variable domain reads SAVISQKPSRDICQRGTSLTIQCQVDSQVTMMFWYRQQPGQSLTLIATANQGSEATYESGFVIDKFPISRPNLTFSTLTVSNMSPEDSSIYLCSAMRGAKTEAFFGQGTRLTVV.

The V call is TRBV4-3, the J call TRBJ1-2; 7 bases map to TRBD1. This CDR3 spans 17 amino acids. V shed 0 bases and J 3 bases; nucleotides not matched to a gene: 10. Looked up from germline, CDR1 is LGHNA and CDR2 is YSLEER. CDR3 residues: CASSQDLPTGMDYGYTF. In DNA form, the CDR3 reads TGCGCCAGCAGCCAAGATCTCCCGACAGGGATGGACTATGGCTACACCTTC.

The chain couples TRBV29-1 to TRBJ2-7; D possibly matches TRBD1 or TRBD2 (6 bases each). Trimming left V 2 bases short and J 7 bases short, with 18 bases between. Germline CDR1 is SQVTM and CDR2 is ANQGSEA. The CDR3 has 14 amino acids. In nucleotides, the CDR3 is TGCAGCGTTGAATGGGGGGCCGGGAGTCGGGAGCAGTACTTC. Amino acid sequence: CSVEWGAGSREQYF.

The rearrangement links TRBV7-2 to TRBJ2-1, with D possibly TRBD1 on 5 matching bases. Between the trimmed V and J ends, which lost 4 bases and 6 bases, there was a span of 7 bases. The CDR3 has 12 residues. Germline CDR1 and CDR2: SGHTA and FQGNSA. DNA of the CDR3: TGTGCCAGCAGCTCGGACATCAATGAGCAGTTCTTC. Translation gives CASSSDINEQFF.

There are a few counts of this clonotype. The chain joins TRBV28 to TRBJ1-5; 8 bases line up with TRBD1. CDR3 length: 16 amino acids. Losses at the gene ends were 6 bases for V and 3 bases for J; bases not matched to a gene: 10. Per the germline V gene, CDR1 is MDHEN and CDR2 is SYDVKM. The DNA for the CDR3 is TGTGCCAGCAGCTCCCTCCAGGGGGCCCTCAATCAGCCCCAGCATTTT. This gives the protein CASSSLQGALNQPQHF. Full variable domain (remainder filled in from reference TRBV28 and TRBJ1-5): DVKVTQSSRYLVKRTGEKVFLECVQDMDHENMFWYRQDPGLGLRLIYFSYDVKMKEKGDIPEGYSVSREKKERFSLILESASTNQTSMYLCASSSLQGALNQPQHFGDGTRLSIL.

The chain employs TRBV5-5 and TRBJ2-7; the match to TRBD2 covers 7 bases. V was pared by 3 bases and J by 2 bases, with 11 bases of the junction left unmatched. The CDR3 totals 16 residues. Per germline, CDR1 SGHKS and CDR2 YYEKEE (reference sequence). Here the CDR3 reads CASSWNPGGRTYEQYF. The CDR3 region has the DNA TGTGCCAGCAGCTGGAATCCGGGGGGAAGAACCTACGAGCAGTACTTC.

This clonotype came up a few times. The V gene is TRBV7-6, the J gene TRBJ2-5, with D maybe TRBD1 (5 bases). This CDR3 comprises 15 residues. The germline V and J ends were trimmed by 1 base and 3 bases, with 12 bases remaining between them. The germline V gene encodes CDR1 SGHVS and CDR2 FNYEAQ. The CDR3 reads CASSLEGVREETQYF. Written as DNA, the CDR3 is TGTGCCAGCAGCTTAGAAGGGGTCAGAGAAGAGACCCAGTACTTC. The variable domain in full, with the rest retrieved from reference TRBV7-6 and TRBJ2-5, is GAGVSQSPRYKVTKRGQDVALRCDPISGHVSLYWYRQALGQGPEFLTYFNYEAQQDKSGLPNDRFSAERPEGSISTLTIQRTEQRDSAMYRCASSLEGVREETQYFGPGTRLLVL.

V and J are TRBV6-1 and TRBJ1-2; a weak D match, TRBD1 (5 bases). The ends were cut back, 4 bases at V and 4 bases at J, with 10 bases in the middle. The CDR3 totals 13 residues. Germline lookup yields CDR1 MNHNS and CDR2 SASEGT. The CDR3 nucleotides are TGTGCCAGCAGTGCGACAGCAGTCTATGGCTACACCTTC. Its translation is CASSATAVYGYTF.

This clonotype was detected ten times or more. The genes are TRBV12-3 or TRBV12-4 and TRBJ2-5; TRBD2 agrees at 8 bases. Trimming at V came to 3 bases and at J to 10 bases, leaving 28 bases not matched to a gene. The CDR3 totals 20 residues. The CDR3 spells CASSFRQSSMRGARGGHQYF. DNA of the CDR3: TGTGCCAGCAGTTTTCGCCAATCCTCTATGCGGGGGGCGCGCGGCGGACACCAGTACTTC.